A single sample is the source of the 10 T cell receptor beta chains below, sequenced in a study of cytomegalovirus exposure and HLA in healthy donors. Researchers ran the PCR with 60 Vbeta and 13 Jbeta primers. The table came from immunoSEQ multiplex PCR; TCRdb's copy has only in-frame clones and leaves some out. The sample contains roughly 150,000 clones, 85% of which appear only once. Sequenced input: PBMCs. Source of these receptors: a boy younger than 10 in good health and CMV-seronegative.

In its sample, this clone was seen a few times. This chain links TRBV6-5 with TRBJ1-2, with 7 nucleotides matching TRBD1. The CDR3 consists of 12 residues. J gave up 4 bases and V 7 bases, and 3 bases lay outside the gene matches. Germline CDR1 and CDR2: MNHEY and SVGAGI. The CDR3 DNA sequence: TGTGCCAGCACACAGGGGAGCTATGGCTACACCTTC. Protein: CASTQGSYGYTF.

The chain carries TRBV2 and TRBJ2-1; 7 positions match TRBD2. Germline V CDR1 and CDR2: SNHLY, FYNNEI. The CDR3 loop spans 19 amino acids. V was clipped by 2 bases and J by 4 bases; unmatched bases: 17. This CDR3 is CASSEYLREASLLYNEQFF. The DNA for the CDR3 is TGTGCCAGCAGTGAATACTTACGGGAGGCCTCCCTTTTATACAATGAGCAGTTCTTC.

The J gene is TRBJ2-3, the V gene TRBV29-1, with D unclear. The CDR3 is made up of 11 amino acids. Per the germline V gene, CDR1 is SQVTM and CDR2 is ANQGSEA. The V end was cut by 7 bases, the J end by 0 bases, with 5 bases between. The CDR3 sequence: CSGTSTDTQYF. For the CDR3, the DNA is TGCAGCGGTACTAGCACAGATACGCAGTATTTT.

The sample holds a few counts of this clone. The chain has TRBV28 and TRBJ1-1; D call uncertain. This CDR3 is built from 14 residues. Germline V gives CDR1 MDHEN, CDR2 SYDVKM. V lost 5 bases and J 0 bases, leaving 10 bases between the germline ends. CDR3 nucleotide sequence: TGTGCCAGCAGTCCCCCCACATTGAACACTGAAGCTTTCTTT. It specifies CASSPPTLNTEAFF.

This clone came up a few times. The chain carries TRBV28 and TRBJ1-1; 9 nucleotides line up with TRBD1. The junction had 6 bases not matched to a gene; V was cut back by 8 bases and J by 5 bases. The CDR3 consists of 13 residues. Looked up from germline, CDR1 is MDHEN and CDR2 is SYDVKM. Here the CDR3 reads CASWDREKTEAFF. CDR3 nucleotide sequence: TGTGCCAGCTGGGACAGGGAAAAAACTGAAGCTTTCTTT.

This clone was detected only a few times. The chain couples TRBV7-2 to TRBJ2-2; D possibly corresponds to TRBD1 (6 bases). The V gene's germline CDR1 is SGHTA and CDR2 FQGNSA. This CDR3 has 14 amino acids. V lost 0 bases and J 7 bases, leaving 9 bases between the germline ends. CDR3 region: CASSLARGGGELFF. CDR3 DNA: TGTGCCAGCAGCTTAGCCAGGGGCGGCGGGGAGCTGTTTTTT.

The J gene is TRBJ1-5, the V gene TRBV11-1; 10 positions match TRBD1. The CDR3 totals 13 residues. V was pared by 5 bases and J by 7 bases, with 2 bases of the junction left unmatched. Germline loops: CDR1 SGHAT, CDR2 FQDESV (reference sequence). The CDR3, as DNA: TGTGCCAGCAGCCGACAGGGGGCCCAGCCCCAGCATTTT. It specifies CASSRQGAQPQHF.

J is TRBJ1-5 and V is TRBV6-1; tentative D call: TRBD1 (6 bases). Trimming cost V 6 bases and J 0 bases, with 12 bases left between them. Looked up from germline, CDR1 is MNHNS and CDR2 is SASEGT. The CDR3 spans 15 residues. This chain's CDR3 is CASRGTPYSNQPQHF. DNA of the CDR3: TGTGCCAGCAGGGGGACACCTTATAGCAATCAGCCCCAGCATTTT.

The chain carries TRBV28 and TRBJ2-1, with 13 nucleotides matching TRBD2. The CDR3 has 16 residues. The germline gives CDR1 MDHEN, CDR2 SYDVKM. J lost 6 bases, V lost 3 bases, and 5 bases had no gene match. CDR3 nucleotides: TGTGCCAGCAGTTTCGGGACTAGCGGGATTCGCAATGAGCAGTTCTTC. Protein sequence: CASSFGTSGIRNEQFF.

J is TRBJ2-2 and V is TRBV13, with D maybe TRBD1 (6 bases). CDR1 and CDR2 (germline): PRHDT, FYEKMQ (reference sequence). This CDR3 spans 18 amino acids. The V gene lost 5 bases and the J gene lost 1 base, with 20 bases spanning the gap. In DNA form, the CDR3 reads TGTGCCAGCAGCACAAATGGACAGACTGCTCAGAACACCGGGGAGCTGTTTTTT. Amino acid sequence: CASSTNGQTAQNTGELFF.